The 8 T cell receptor beta chains below all came from one sample that was sequenced in a study of shared clonotypes between healthy human individuals. The method was immunoSEQ multiplex PCR; TCRdb's version includes in-frame clones alone and lacks a portion of them. Of some 89,000 clones listed, roughly two thirds are singletons. The sequenced sample consisted of memory CD8+ T cells sorted from blood. Regarding subset: CD45RO+ cells pooled with CCR7-negative TemRA cells. These TCRs come from a man younger than 45 in good health.

The chain combines TRBV18 with TRBJ1-1, with D hard to call. CDR3 size: 14 residues. Germline assignment: CDR1 KGHSH and CDR2 LQKENI. V lost 7 bases, J lost 0 bases, and 12 bases lay in between. Here the CDR3 DNA reads TGTGCCAGCTTACCGGGGTCGATGAACACTGAAGCTTTCTTT. Its protein product is CASLPGSMNTEAFF.

A few counts support this clone. The chain recombines TRBV25-1 with TRBJ2-1, with 9 positions matching TRBD1. Trimming took 6 bases from V and 5 from J; bases not matched to a gene: 8. The CDR3 sequence is 15 residues long. Germline V lookup: CDR1 MGHDK, CDR2 SYGVNS. In DNA form, the CDR3 reads TGTGCCAGCAGCGACAGGGGGATTAGAAACAATGAGCAGTTCTTC. Its protein is CASSDRGIRNNEQFF.

The chain is built from TRBV7-2 and TRBJ2-3; 8 nucleotides match TRBD1. V was pared by 1 base and J by 6 bases, with 3 bases of the junction left unmatched. Germline V CDR1 and CDR2: SGHTA, FQGNSA. This CDR3 region has 14 residues. CDR3 amino acids: CASSLDRGADTQYF. The CDR3 DNA sequence: TGTGCCAGCAGCTTAGACAGGGGGGCGGATACGCAGTATTTT.

This chain connects TRBV27 to TRBJ2-3; no firm D call. Germline-derived CDR1 and CDR2 are MNHEY and SMNVEV (reference sequence). This CDR3 has 13 amino acids. V was cut by 3 bases and J by 2 bases, with 6 bases left in between. The CDR3: CASSLVVTDTQYF. CDR3 DNA: TGTGCCAGCAGTTTGGTAGTCACAGATACGCAGTATTTT.

This clone was picked up many times. The gene calls are TRBV6-1 and TRBJ2-3, with D possibly matching TRBD2 (6 bases). V shed 2 bases and J shed 4 bases, with 13 bases lying between them. Germline loops: CDR1 MNHNS, CDR2 SASEGT. This CDR3 region has 15 residues. Here the CDR3 reads CASSENGGGPDTQYF. The CDR3 DNA is TGTGCCAGCAGTGAAAACGGGGGTGGCCCAGATACGCAGTATTTT.

The chain recombines TRBV7-9 with TRBJ2-5; D is possibly TRBD1 or TRBD2 (5 bases each). V was shortened by 5 bases and J by 4 bases, with 11 bases between the two germline ends. Per the germline V gene, CDR1 is SEHNR and CDR2 is FQNEAQ (reference sequence). The CDR3 consists of 13 residues. CDR3 amino acids: CASSDGTGETQYF. CDR3 DNA sequence: TGTGCCAGCAGCGACGGGACGGGAGAGACCCAGTACTTC.

This clone appeared a few times. The chain is built from TRBV11-2 and TRBJ2-5; D unresolved. Trimming removed 3 bases at V and 4 bases at J, with 9 bases between. From germline, CDR1 is SGHAT and CDR2 FQNNGV. This CDR3 is built from 13 residues. This CDR3 is CASSFWVGETQYF. DNA for the CDR3: TGTGCCAGCAGCTTTTGGGTAGGAGAGACCCAGTACTTC.

The rearrangement joins TRBV19 to TRBJ1-5; 9 bases map to TRBD1. Germline CDR1 reads LNHDA; CDR2 reads SQIVND (reference sequence). V dropped 8 bases and J dropped 1; count of bases not matched to a gene: 12. The CDR3 is made up of 17 amino acids. The CDR3 DNA reads as TGTGCCAGTTCAGTGGACAGGGGCGTCCCGAGCAATCAGCCCCAGCATTTT. This sequence encodes CASSVDRGVPSNQPQHF. The whole variable domain, filled in from reference TRBV19 and TRBJ1-5, reads DGGITQSPKYLFRKEGQNVTLSCEQNLNHDAMYWYRQDPGQGLRLIYYSQIVNDFQKGDIAEGYSVSREKKESFPLTVTSAQKNPTAFYLCASSVDRGVPSNQPQHFGDGTRLSIL.